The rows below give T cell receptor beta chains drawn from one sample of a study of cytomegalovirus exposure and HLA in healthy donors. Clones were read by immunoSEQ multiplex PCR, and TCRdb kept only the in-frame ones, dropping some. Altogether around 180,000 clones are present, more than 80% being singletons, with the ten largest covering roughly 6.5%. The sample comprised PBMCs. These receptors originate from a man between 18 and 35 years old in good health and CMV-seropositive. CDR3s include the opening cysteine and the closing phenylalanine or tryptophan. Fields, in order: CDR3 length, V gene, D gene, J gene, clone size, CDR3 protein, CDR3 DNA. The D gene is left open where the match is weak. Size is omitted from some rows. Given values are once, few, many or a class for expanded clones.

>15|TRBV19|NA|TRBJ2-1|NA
CASSIQGRGNNEQFF
TGTGCCAGTAGTATTCAGGGCAGGGGTAACAATGAGCAGTTCTTC
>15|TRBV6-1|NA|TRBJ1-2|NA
CASSERTEGLYGYTF
TGTGCCAGCAGTGAAAGGACAGAAGGTCTCTATGGCTACACCTTC
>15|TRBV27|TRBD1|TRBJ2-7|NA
CASSLDRALSYEQYF
TGTGCCAGCAGCCTTGACAGGGCATTATCCTACGAGCAGTACTTC
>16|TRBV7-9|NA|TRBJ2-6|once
CASSTSGASGANVLTF
TGTGCCAGCAGTACCTCAGGGGCCTCTGGGGCCAACGTCCTGACTTTC
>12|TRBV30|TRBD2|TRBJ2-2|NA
CAWKREDGELFF
TGTGCCTGGAAACGGGAGGACGGGGAGCTGTTTTTT
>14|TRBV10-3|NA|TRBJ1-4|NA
CAISERGTNEKLFF
TGTGCCATCAGTGAACGGGGAACTAATGAAAAACTGTTTTTT
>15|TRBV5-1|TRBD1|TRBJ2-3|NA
CASSLAGQGTDTQYF
TGCGCCAGCAGCTTAGCGGGACAGGGGACAGATACGCAGTATTTT
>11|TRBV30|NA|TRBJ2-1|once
CAWSVQYEQFF
TGTGCCTGGAGTGTCCAGTATGAGCAGTTCTTC
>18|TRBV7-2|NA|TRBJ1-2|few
CASSLAPLAGRLNYGYTF
TGTGCCAGCAGCTTAGCCCCTTTGGCGGGACGGCTGAACTATGGCTACACCTTC
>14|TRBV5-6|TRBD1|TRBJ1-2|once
CASSLGQGLGGYTF
TGTGCCAGCAGCTTGGGACAGGGGTTAGGGGGCTACACCTTC
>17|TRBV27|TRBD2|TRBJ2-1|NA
CASKGVNRWRERNEQFF
TGTGCCAGCAAAGGCGTTAATCGGTGGCGGGAGAGAAATGAGCAGTTCTTC
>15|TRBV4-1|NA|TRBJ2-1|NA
CASSPHPVSYNEQFF
TGCGCCAGCAGCCCCCATCCGGTCTCCTACAATGAGCAGTTCTTC
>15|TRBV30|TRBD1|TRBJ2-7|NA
CAWSAIGQGGYEQYF
TGTGCCTGGAGTGCAATTGGACAGGGGGGGTACGAGCAGTACTTC
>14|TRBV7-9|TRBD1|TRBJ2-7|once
CASSLETGTEEQYF
TGTGCCAGCAGCTTGGAGACAGGGACAGAGGAGCAGTACTTC
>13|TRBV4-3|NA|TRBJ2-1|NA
CASSQGNYLGQFF
TGCGCCAGCAGCCAAGGAAATTATCTGGGCCAGTTCTTC
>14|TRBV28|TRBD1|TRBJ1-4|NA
CASTPGGTNEKLFF
TGTGCCAGCACCCCAGGGGGAACTAATGAAAAACTGTTTTTT
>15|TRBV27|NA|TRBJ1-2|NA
CASGSVSRGSYGYTF
TGTGCCAGCGGATCAGTTAGCAGGGGAAGCTATGGCTACACCTTC
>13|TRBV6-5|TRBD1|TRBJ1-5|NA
CASSLQGGQPQHF
TGTGCCAGCAGTCTCCAGGGGGGCCAGCCCCAGCATTTT
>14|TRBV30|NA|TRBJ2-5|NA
CAWSIKGSLGAQYF
TGTGCCTGGAGTATTAAGGGTTCGTTAGGGGCCCAGTACTTC
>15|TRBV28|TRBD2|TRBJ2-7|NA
CASSFGGGKVYEQYF
TGTGCCAGCAGTTTTGGGGGGGGTAAGGTATACGAGCAGTACTTC
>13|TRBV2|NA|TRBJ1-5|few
CASSSGMEQPQHF
TGTGCCAGCAGTTCGGGAATGGAGCAGCCCCAGCATTTT
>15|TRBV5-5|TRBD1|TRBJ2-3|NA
CASSLTGGVTDTQYF
TGTGCCAGCAGTTTAACAGGGGGCGTCACAGATACGCAGTATTTT
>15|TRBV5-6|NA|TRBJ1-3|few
CASSLWPGAGNTIYF
TGTGCCAGCAGCTTGTGGCCAGGGGCTGGAAACACCATATATTTT
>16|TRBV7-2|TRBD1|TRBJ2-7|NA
CASSLGGGQAYYEQYF
TGTGCCAGCAGCTTAGGGGGTGGACAGGCCTACTACGAGCAGTACTTC
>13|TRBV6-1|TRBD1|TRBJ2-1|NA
CASSRTGVNEQFF
TGTGCCAGCAGCAGGACAGGTGTCAATGAGCAGTTCTTC
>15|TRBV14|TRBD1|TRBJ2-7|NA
CASSQGPRGRSEQYF
TGTGCCAGCAGCCAAGGGCCTAGGGGGCGGAGCGAGCAGTACTTC
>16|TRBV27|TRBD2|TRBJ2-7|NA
CASSWTSGRSNYEQYF
TGTGCCAGCAGTTGGACTAGCGGGAGGAGCAACTACGAGCAGTACTTC
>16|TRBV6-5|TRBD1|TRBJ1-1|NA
CASSYRGTGTNTEAFF
TGTGCCAGCAGTTATAGGGGGACAGGGACGAACACTGAAGCTTTCTTT
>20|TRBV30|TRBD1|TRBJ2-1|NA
CAWSVFRAATRDRANNEQFF
TGTGCCTGGAGTGTATTCCGCGCAGCTACACGGGACAGGGCCAACAATGAGCAGTTCTTC
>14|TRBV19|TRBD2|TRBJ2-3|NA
CASKASGNTDTQYF
TGTGCCAGTAAAGCTAGCGGCAACACAGATACGCAGTATTTT
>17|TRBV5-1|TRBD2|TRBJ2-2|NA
CASSTGLAGTYTGELFF
TGCGCCAGCAGCACCGGACTAGCGGGAACGTACACCGGGGAGCTGTTTTTT
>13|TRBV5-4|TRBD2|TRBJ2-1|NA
CAASGRLLDEQFF
TGTGCAGCCAGCGGGAGGCTTTTGGATGAGCAGTTCTTC